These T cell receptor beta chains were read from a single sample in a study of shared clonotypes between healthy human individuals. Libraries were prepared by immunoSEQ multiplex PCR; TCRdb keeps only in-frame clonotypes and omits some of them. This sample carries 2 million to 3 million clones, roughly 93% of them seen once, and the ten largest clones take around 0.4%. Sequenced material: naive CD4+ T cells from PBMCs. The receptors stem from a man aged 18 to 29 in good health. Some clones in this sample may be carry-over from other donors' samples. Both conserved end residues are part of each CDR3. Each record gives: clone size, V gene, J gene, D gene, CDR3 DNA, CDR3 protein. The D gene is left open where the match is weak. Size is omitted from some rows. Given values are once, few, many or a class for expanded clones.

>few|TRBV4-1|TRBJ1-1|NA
TGCGCCAGCAGCCAAGAGGAAAAAGCTTTCTTT
CASSQEEKAFF
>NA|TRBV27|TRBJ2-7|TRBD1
TGTGCCAGCAGTCCCCATGGTAGGGGACAGACCTACGAGCAGTACTTC
CASSPHGRGQTYEQYF
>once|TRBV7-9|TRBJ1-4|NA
TGTGCCAGCAGCCCCGGACTCGGAGGAAATGAAAAACTGTTTTTT
CASSPGLGGNEKLFF
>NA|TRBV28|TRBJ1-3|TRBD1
TGTGCCAGCAGTACGGGACAGGGGGACACCATATATTTT
CASSTGQGDTIYF
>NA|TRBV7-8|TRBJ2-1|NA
TGTGCCAGCAGCCGGGACATGATAAACAATGAGCAGTTCTTC
CASSRDMINNEQFF
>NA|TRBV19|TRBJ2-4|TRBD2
TGTGCCAGTAGTACCTTGACTAGCGGGCACCGAGAAGCCGGAAACATTCAGTACTTC
CASSTLTSGHREAGNIQYF
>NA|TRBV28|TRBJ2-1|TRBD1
TGTGCCAGCAGTGAATACCTTGGGGACAGGGGAGAGCAGTTCTTC
CASSEYLGDRGEQFF
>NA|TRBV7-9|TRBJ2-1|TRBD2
TGTGCCAGCAGCTTAGGACTAGCGGGGTCGAATGAGCAGTTCTTC
CASSLGLAGSNEQFF
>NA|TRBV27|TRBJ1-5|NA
TGTACCAGCAGGGAACTTGGCACAGAATCCAATCAGCCCCAGCATTTT
CTSRELGTESNQPQHF
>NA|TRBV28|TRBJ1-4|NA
TGTGCCAGCAGAGACCAATTCGAAAAACTGTTTTTT
CASRDQFEKLFF
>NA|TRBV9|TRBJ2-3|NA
TGTGCCAGCAGCGTCGACGGAAACACAGATACGCAGTATTTT
CASSVDGNTDTQYF
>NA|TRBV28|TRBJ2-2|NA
TGTGCCAGCCAGGCCGGGGGCAACACCGGGGAGCTGTTTTTT
CASQAGGNTGELFF
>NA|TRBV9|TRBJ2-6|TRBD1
TGTGCCAGCAGCGACCTCCCCGGGACAGGGGTGTCTGGGGCCAACGTCCTGACTTTC
CASSDLPGTGVSGANVLTF
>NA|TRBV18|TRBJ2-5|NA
TGTGCCAGCTCACGAACAGGGACACCGGGAGGGACCCAGTACTTC
CASSRTGTPGGTQYF
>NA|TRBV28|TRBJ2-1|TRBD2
TGTGCCAGCAGTCCGGGGACTAGCGGGATCTTATCGCTGAACAATGAGCAGTTCTTC
CASSPGTSGILSLNNEQFF
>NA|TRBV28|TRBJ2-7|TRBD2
TGTGCCAGCAGATCAACGCCCGGGACTAGCGGGAGATTCACCTACGAGCAGTACTTC
CASRSTPGTSGRFTYEQYF
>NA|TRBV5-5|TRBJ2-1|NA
TGTGCCAGCAGCTTACAGGGTCTAGCGGTCTACAATGAGCAGTTCTTC
CASSLQGLAVYNEQFF
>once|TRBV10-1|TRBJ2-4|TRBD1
TGCGCCAGCAGCAGGGGGCTTTGGGACATTCAGTACTTC
CASSRGLWDIQYF
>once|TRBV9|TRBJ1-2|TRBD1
TGTGCCAGCAGCGTAGCGGGACAGGGGAACTATGGCTACACCTTC
CASSVAGQGNYGYTF
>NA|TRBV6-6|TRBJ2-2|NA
TGTGCCAGCAGTGGCCCGGGCGGCCGATTCACCGGGGAGCTGTTTTTT
CASSGPGGRFTGELFF
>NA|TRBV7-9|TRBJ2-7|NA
TGTGCCAGCAGCTCCCGCCAGGTTACGTACTACGAGCAGTACTTC
CASSSRQVTYYEQYF
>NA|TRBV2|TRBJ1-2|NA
TGTGCCAGCAGCGCAGGGGCGCGATCTGATGGCTACACCTTC
CASSAGARSDGYTF
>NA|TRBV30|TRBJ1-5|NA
TGTGCCTGGAGTGTACTGGGTCTCGGCAATCAGCCCCAGCATTTT
CAWSVLGLGNQPQHF